The rows below give T cell receptor beta chains drawn from one sample of a study of cytomegalovirus exposure and HLA in healthy donors. Here immunoSEQ multiplex PCR was the method, and the copy in TCRdb shows in-frame clones only, minus some. The repertoire holds around 180,000 clones, with roughly 84% as singletons. The sample consisted of PBMCs. These TCRs come from a girl aged 2-10 years in good health and CMV-seropositive. Both conserved end residues are part of each CDR3. A D gene is named only where the DNA matches it firmly. Rows give clone size only sometimes, using once, few, many, or a class for an expanded clone.

j_call d_call clone_size v_call cdr3_nt cdr3_aa
TRBJ2-7 TRBD1 - TRBV29-1 TGCAGCGTACTTCGAGCAGGGGGCACCGCCTACGAGCAGTACTTC CSVLRAGGTAYEQYF
TRBJ2-4 - - TRBV6-1 TGTGCCAGCACCGTCGACAAGAAAAACATTCAGTACTTC CASTVDKKNIQYF
TRBJ2-1 - - TRBV15 TGTGCCACCAGCAGAGAGCGGGACCCCAATGAGCAGTTCTTC CATSRERDPNEQFF
TRBJ1-1 - - TRBV5-5 TGTGCCAGCAGACAGACAGGTCGCACTGAAGCTTTCTTT CASRQTGRTEAFF
TRBJ2-7 TRBD2 - TRBV7-6 TGTGCCAGCAGCTCATTAGCGGGGGTCCGATACGGGCAGTACTTC CASSSLAGVRYGQYF
TRBJ2-7 - - TRBV7-7 TGTGCCAGCAGTTCTGGGCAGGGTTTATCCTACGAGCAGTACTTC CASSSGQGLSYEQYF
TRBJ2-7 TRBD1 once TRBV18 TGTGCCAGCTCACCAAGGGACAGGGGGGCAAGGAGTGAGCAGTACTTC CASSPRDRGARSEQYF
TRBJ2-1 TRBD1 - TRBV9 TGTGCCAGCAGCGTAACCGGGACAGGGGGCCTCGATGAGCAGTTCTTC CASSVTGTGGLDEQFF
TRBJ2-7 - - TRBV18 TGTGCCAGCTCACCACCCTCAGGGTCCCACGAGCAGTACTTC CASSPPSGSHEQYF
TRBJ1-4 - - TRBV25-1 TGTGCCAGCAGTGAAGTGGGGGGAGCAACTAATGAAAAACTGTTTTTT CASSEVGGATNEKLFF
TRBJ2-7 TRBD1 - TRBV7-6 TGTGCCAGCAGCCCCTTCCGACCGGGACAGGGGGCCGAGCAGTACTTC CASSPFRPGQGAEQYF
TRBJ1-2 - - TRBV28 TGTGCCAGCACCTTAGGGGCAGCCGCCTATGGCTACACCTTC CASTLGAAAYGYTF
TRBJ1-1 TRBD1 - TRBV6-5 TGTGCCAGCAGAACCGGGACAGGGCGGGGCACTGAAGCTTTCTTT CASRTGTGRGTEAFF
TRBJ1-1 - - TRBV27 TGTGCCAGCAGTTATTCCGGGGGTGAAGCTTTCTTT CASSYSGGEAFF
TRBJ2-2 - - TRBV5-4 TGTGCCAGCAGCTCAGACAGTCGGGACACCGGGGAGCTGTTTTTT CASSSDSRDTGELFF
TRBJ2-7 TRBD2 - TRBV7-9 TGTTCCAGCAGCCAGGCGGGGGGTGTCCCTACCTACGAGCAGTACTTC CSSSQAGGVPTYEQYF
TRBJ2-5 TRBD1 - TRBV28 TGTGCCAGCAGGCAACAGGGGCCCAACCGGGAGACCCAGTACTTC CASRQQGPNRETQYF
TRBJ1-2 TRBD1 - TRBV30 TGTGCCTGGAGTGTACTACGTGTTGGGACAGGGAGAAACTATGGCTACACCTTC CAWSVLRVGTGRNYGYTF
TRBJ2-7 TRBD1 few TRBV6-5 TGTGCCAGCAGTTCCGACAGGGGGTACGAGCAGTACTTC CASSSDRGYEQYF
TRBJ2-7 TRBD1 - TRBV7-8 TGTGCCAGCAGCTCACAACTTAACAGGGGCTACGAGCAGTACTTC CASSSQLNRGYEQYF
TRBJ2-5 TRBD1 - TRBV6-5 TGTGCCAGCAACCGAGTGGGACAGGGGTCTGGGCAGTACTTC CASNRVGQGSGQYF
TRBJ2-2 - - TRBV11-3 TGTGCCAGCAGCTTAAGAGTTGGCGGGGAGCTGTTTTTT CASSLRVGGELFF
TRBJ2-6 - once TRBV12-5 TGTGCTAGTGGTTTCCGACAATACGGGGCCAACGTCCTGACTTTC CASGFRQYGANVLTF
TRBJ2-3 TRBD2 - TRBV9 TGTGCCAGCAGCGTAGCCAGCGGGAGGGCCGCCGCAGATACGCAGTATTTT CASSVASGRAAADTQYF
TRBJ1-3 TRBD1 - TRBV4-1 TGCGCCAGCAGCCAAACCGACAGGGCGGGAAACACCATATATTTT CASSQTDRAGNTIYF
TRBJ1-6 - - TRBV5-3 TGTGCCAGAAGCTCGACATCGCCATTTAATTCACCCCTCCACTTT CARSSTSPFNSPLHF
TRBJ1-4 - - TRBV30 TGTGCCTGGGGCGACAGTGCAACTAATGAAAAACTGTTTTTT CAWGDSATNEKLFF
TRBJ2-7 TRBD1 - TRBV28 TGTGTCAATACAGGGGATCCTAACGAGCAGTACTTC CVNTGDPNEQYF
TRBJ1-2 - - TRBV20-1 TGCAGTGCCCAACTGAACTATGGCTACACCTTC CSAQLNYGYTF
TRBJ2-4 TRBD2 - TRBV6-1 TGTGCCAGCAGTGTGATAGCGGGATTGGACCCGTCGGGCAAAAACATTCAGTACTTC CASSVIAGLDPSGKNIQYF
TRBJ2-7 - - TRBV6-1 TGTGCCACCCGGGGGGCAGGGGGCATGTACGAGCAGTACTTC CATRGAGGMYEQYF
TRBJ2-7 - - TRBV28 TGTGCCAGCAGTCGTACTTGGGAGCAGTACTTC CASSRTWEQYF
TRBJ2-5 - - TRBV18 TGTGCCAGCTCACAAGCGACGGAGCGGGAGACCCAGTACTTC CASSQATERETQYF
TRBJ1-4 - - TRBV6-6 TGTGCCAGCAGTTACGGTCAGAATAATGAAAAACTGTTTTTT CASSYGQNNEKLFF